Sequencing of this T cell receptor (beta chain) was carried out in a study of cytomegalovirus exposure and HLA in healthy donors (dated by TCRdb to 2016 to 2017). In terms of the full investigation: An earlier analysis of roughly 630 of the donors reported roughly 270 Gb of sequence data and roughly 110 million unique TCR beta sequences from about 179 million T cells. Roughly 300 gigabases of sequencing data and approximately 91 million unique TCR sequences made up an early release that covered 500 to 650 HLA-typed donors. Of the 398 genotyped donors, about 84% fell in the genetic ancestry cluster associated with self-reported Caucasian donors. The study aimed to test whether signatures of past pathogen exposure could be identified by cataloging public T cell receptors. The study profiled the T cell repertoires of under 850 subjects by immunosequencing and related them to cytomegalovirus serostatus. Besides the first cohort of approximately 670 subjects, a separate validation cohort made up of about 120 different subjects was used. To predict cytomegalovirus infection status, the study combined high-throughput TCR immunosequencing, statistical association of individual TCRs with disease status, and machine learning. In a later analysis, previously published TCR beta repertoires from 666 donors were re-analyzed and high-resolution HLA genotyping was added so that TCR occurrence patterns could be studied. The later analysis used no new phenotypic data to find candidate immune exposures, relying instead on TCR beta sequences and their occurrence across donors. An earlier analysis of fewer than 750 of the donors used high-throughput TCR beta sequencing to judge whether each TCR beta V gene segment behaved as functional or pseudogenic. Alongside the repertoire data, information on donor age, sex, ethnicity and CMV serostatus was compiled. A later genetic analysis used genome-wide SNP genotypes for about 60% of the roughly 670 donors, treating that subset as a discovery cohort. Every discovery cohort repertoire had been produced on one sequencing platform. HLA typing included class I and class II loci at four-digit resolution. The number of donors typed differed by locus, with roughly 629-640 for A, B, C, DRB1 and DQB1, more than 500 for DQA1, 606 for DPA1, and some 440 for DPB1. Because of strong linkage in the cohort, five DR-DQ haplotypes were treated as single units for association and clustering. On average, around 230,000 unique TCR beta nucleotide sequences were sequenced per donor among several hundred genotyped donors of the cohort, with 15% to 20% of those sequences being non-productive.

Taken from cysteine to phenylalanine, the CDR3 has 16 residues. Of the read, only the CDR3 DNA is kept; its 48 bases are in frame from base 1. Looking up the germline V gene yields CDR1 MNHEY and CDR2 SVGAGI. V is pruned by 2 bases and J by 3 bases, leaving 2 bases of the junction without a gene match. Libraries were constructed by the immunoSEQ multiplex PCR assay. The multiplex PCR relied on a mix of 60 forward primers for TCR Vbeta segments and 13 reverse primers for TCR Jbeta segments. A multiplex PCR assay on genomic DNA amplified the CDR3 region of rearranged TCR beta genes. The amplified TCR beta libraries were sequenced on the Illumina HiSeq System as 87-base-pair reads. The published analysis was carried out like this. In a later analysis, some 80 million unique TCR beta chains were counted across the roughly 610 repertoires, and around 11 million of these chains were shared by at least two donors. A nearest-neighbor algorithm error-corrected the raw reads and collapsed the reads into unique sequences, merging closely related sequences to remove PCR and sequencing errors. V, D and J gene segments were assigned by aligning CDR3 sequences to IMGT reference sequences. For a sequence to be retained, at least a six-nucleotide match to both a V gene segment and a J gene segment was required. Rearrangements were called productive when the CDR3 lacked stop codons and stayed in frame with V and J; all others were non-productive. CDR3 was defined by IMGT convention, running from the second conserved V-encoded cysteine to the conserved J-encoded phenylalanine. In an earlier analysis of some 550 of the donors, sequences lacking an unambiguous match to a single V gene segment were excluded. An earlier analysis of 550 to 650 of the donors classified V segments as functional when productive rearrangements were above 56.7% and as segregating when the standard deviation between donors was above 5%. To diagnose cytomegalovirus status from the catalog of TCR beta chain sequences, a statistical classification framework was built. In a later analysis, TCR nucleotide sequences were compared against IMGT/GENE-DB human TR gene sequences so that V and J genes could be assigned. A later analysis assigned CDR3 sequences and most-parsimonious VDJ recombination scenarios with the TCRdist pipeline. In a later analysis, each TCR beta chain was defined by its CDR3 amino acid sequence together with its V-gene family, and reads without a unique V-gene family were excluded. To address suspected cross-contamination and a sequencing artifact, a later analysis removed roughly 640 highly shared, low-generation-probability nucleotide sequences. In a later analysis, a clonal expansion index for each public chain was calculated from normalized within-repertoire ranks of inferred template counts. In a later analysis, generation probabilities were computed with a VDJ recombination model fitted to out-of-frame rearrangements, and the resulting probabilities were checked against IGoR. Hypergeometric tests were used in a later analysis to score TCR-TCR, TCR-HLA and TCR-CMV co-occurrence, with a repertoire-size bias correction applied to the TCR pairs. To estimate false discovery rates, a later analysis permuted the HLA or CMV assignments 20 times. A later analysis grouped co-occurring TCRs with DBSCAN, adding TCRdist sequence similarity when clustering within HLA-allele-positive subsets. Repertoires with fewer than 30,000 or more than 120,000 public chains, plus five repertoires with anomalous nucleotide sharing, were excluded from co-occurrence clustering. The table comes from immuneACCESS by way of TCRdb, which keeps in-frame sequences with V and J called. Part of the clones is missing from these tables; in studies checked, under half for an unresolved V gene and the rest for unknown reasons. The DNA was the basis for D and trimming; V, J and clone size are from that table. The sample profile shows 65,000 or so clones; more than 75% of them were found once. About 3% of the sample is in the top ten clones.

What the authors observed across the whole study: According to a later analysis, most CMV-associated TCR beta chains appeared to be HLA-restricted, and the HLA associations seemed to be driven largely by CMV exposure. According to a later genetic analysis, donors in an Asian-associated ancestry cluster had fewer N-insertions in productive TCRs than the approximately 630-donor mean. In a later analysis, the rate of TCR association differed among HLA loci, with DRB1 alleles having the most associated TCRs and HLA-C alleles having the fewest. In a later analysis, HLA-associated TCR beta chains showed more clonal expansion and lower generation probabilities than non-associated chains that were equally common. Cytomegalovirus status was reported to be diagnosed by the classifier with high specificity and sensitivity in both the original and validation cohorts. Some 15 rarely observed V segments, including chromosome 9 orphons, were excluded from the earlier analysis of almost 600 of the donors because counts were too low. According to a later analysis, parvovirus B19, influenza, CMV and Epstein-Barr virus appeared linked to several top co-occurrence clusters. CMV serostatus was the only immune exposure information available for the cohort. This cohort had only TCR beta chains sequenced, and the lack of alpha or paired-chain data limited which features could be detected. V-gene and J-gene trimming of TCR beta chains was associated with a missense DCLRE1C variant in a later genetic analysis, and the association was replicated in an independent cohort. When HLA alleles, especially DR and DQ, strongly co-occurred, TCR associations were difficult to assign to individual alleles. Some IMGT-functional V segments, including TRBV6-2 and TRBV6-3, could not be distinguished by the 87-base-pair reads and were therefore excluded. A later analysis associated about 17,000 TCR beta sequences with specific HLA alleles at a false discovery rate of 0.05. Three of the identified cytomegalovirus-associated TCR beta chains were confirmed in vitro to be specific for cytomegalovirus antigens. The study gave a list of more than 150 TCR beta chains associated with cytomegalovirus. Roughly uniform sequencing depth across donors was assumed in presence/absence analyses, although this assumption may not hold. It was suggested by the authors that the approach could potentially be generalized to other disease states and immunological phenotypes. Because HLA typing was unavailable for some donors at each locus, only the typed subset was used in association tests. Across donors, most TCR sequences were observed very rarely, whereas some public TCRs were present in many individuals. A further reported finding was that TCR beta sequences accurately predicted the HLA-A and HLA-B alleles for most subjects in the first cohort. Correlated functional status among segregating V segments might reflect linkage disequilibrium, but an unknown experimental factor could not be ruled out. A group of highly shared sequence variants was considered likely to be a technical artifact of the sequencing pipeline. Broadly in line with IMGT annotations, most TCR beta V segments showed up in productive rearrangements about 87% or about 30% of the time in an earlier analysis of approximately 640 of the donors.

This clone was observed once. Its recognized antigen is unknown. Base qualities are not at hand, and no much larger clone is one base apart. The cohort was made up of 666 healthy bone marrow donors. At the time of sampling, every cohort member was nominally healthy, though immune exposures that went unrecorded were likely present. The donor tested CMV seropositive and was one of the 289 seropositive cohort members. Each donor provided a peripheral blood sample, and peripheral blood mononuclear cells were used for TCR beta sequencing. The Qiagen DNeasy Blood Extraction Kit was used to extract genomic DNA from the blood cell samples.

The clonotype originates from a girl between 10 and 17 years old in good health and CMV-seropositive. Here the chain combines TRBV6-5 and TRBJ2-7; 15 bases in the junction line up with TRBD2. What was sequenced was PBMCs. The CDR3 region has the sequence CASSYPGLAGGYEQYF. DNA sequence: TGTGCCAGCAGTTACCCGGGACTAGCGGGGGGCTACGAGCAGTACTTC.